The 30 T cell receptor beta chains listed next were all sequenced from one sample in a study of metastatic and nonmetastatic thyroid tumors. TCRdb reprocessed the PCR reads via MiXCR. The sample yields some 17,000 clones, about 22% seen once. Every patient was untreated before thyroid surgery. The sample consisted of adjacent normal tissue. The receptors were sampled from a female donor with papillary thyroid cancer or a benign thyroid nodule (not recorded which). Some clones in this sample may be carry-over from other donors' samples.

The V and J genes are TRBV10-3 and TRBJ1-3; 12 nucleotides line up with TRBD1. Per the germline V gene, CDR1 is ENHRY and CDR2 is SYGVKD. This CDR3 region has 16 residues. V lost 3 bases and J lost 4; bases outside the gene matches: 4. CDR3 DNA: TGTGCCATCAGTGAACGGGACAGGGGGCTAGGAAACACCATATATTTT. Encoded protein: CAISERDRGLGNTIYF.

This chain joins TRBV11-2 and TRBJ2-7; 8 bases align to TRBD2. This CDR3 region has 18 residues. Per germline, CDR1 SGHAT and CDR2 FQNNGV. V shed 5 bases and J 5 bases; nucleotides not matched to a gene: 20. The CDR3 is CASSLGWGRSGSFNEQYF. The CDR3 nucleotides are TGTGCCAGCAGCCTAGGGTGGGGGAGGAGCGGGAGTTTCAACGAGCAGTACTTC.

The table lists this clone with a few counts. DNA for the CDR3: TGCGCCAGCAGCCCGGAGGGGGCAGACCGTAACTATGGCTACACCTTC. Amino acids: CASSPEGADRNYGYTF. This chain uses TRBV5-1 with TRBJ1-2; 7 bases align to TRBD1. The germline CDR1 and CDR2 sequences are SGHRS and YFSETQ. CDR3 length equals 16 residues. J lost 1 base, V lost 4 bases, and 10 bases had no gene match.

This clone has only a few counts. The chain links TRBV20-1 to TRBJ2-2; a weak D match, TRBD2 (6 bases). Trimming pared 6 bases from V and 1 base from J, leaving 21 bases between. The CDR3 has 17 residues. The germline V gene encodes CDR1 DFQATT and CDR2 SNEGSKA (reference sequence). CDR3 nucleotides: TGCAGTGCGAGCCTCCTTCGAGCGGGTGTGAACACCGGGGAGCTGTTTTTT. This sequence encodes CSASLLRAGVNTGELFF.

The chain uses TRBV18 and TRBJ2-1, with D perhaps matching TRBD1 or TRBD2 (6 bases each). In germline, CDR1 is KGHSH, CDR2 LQKENI. This CDR3 is built from 15 residues. Trimming cost V 2 bases and J 1 base, with 9 bases left between them. CDR3 sequence: CASSPGGLSYNEQFF. CDR3 sequence (DNA): TGTGCCAGCTCACCAGGGGGGCTGTCCTACAATGAGCAGTTCTTC.

This clone showed up just a few times. The V gene is TRBV7-9, the J gene TRBJ2-7; D not resolved. The V end was cut by 6 bases, the J end by 5 bases, with 8 bases between. Germline V gives CDR1 SEHNR, CDR2 FQNEAQ (reference sequence). The CDR3 has 11 amino acids. CDR3 amino acids: CASSPQDEQYF. In DNA, the CDR3 is TGTGCCAGCAGTCCGCAGGACGAGCAGTACTTC.

The rearrangement uses TRBV5-1 and TRBJ2-7; perhaps TRBD1 as D (5 bases). This CDR3 comprises 14 residues. V was trimmed by 0 bases and J by 0 bases, leaving 7 bases between them. CDR1 is SGHRS and CDR2 is YFSETQ in the germline V gene. CDR3 DNA sequence: TGCGCCAGCAGCTTGGGACAGAGCTCCTACGAGCAGTACTTC. Translated: CASSLGQSSYEQYF.

About this clone itself: Germline and junction disagree at one end, which may indicate a read error. The rearrangement links TRBV20-1 to TRBJ2-7; D perhaps matches TRBD2 (7 bases). Germline assignment: CDR1 DFQATT and CDR2 SNEGSKA (reference sequence). The CDR3 covers 18 residues. The chain's CDR3 is CSVRWTECGGGFSYEQYF. CDR3 DNA sequence: TGCAGTGTTAGATGGACAGAGTGTGGCGGGGGTTTCTCCTACGAGCAGTACTTC.

CDR3 sequence: CASSLSGTVYEQFF. CDR3 nucleotides: TGTGCCAGCAGCTTGTCCGGGACAGTCTATGAGCAGTTCTTC. V is TRBV7-3 and J is TRBJ2-1; the match to TRBD1 covers 7 bases. The CDR3 spans 14 residues. V shed 3 bases, J shed 8 bases, and the junction held 7 bases outside the gene matches. Germline V CDR1 and CDR2: SGHTA, FQGTGA.

The chain links TRBV20-1 to TRBJ2-7; D is perhaps TRBD1 or TRBD2 (5 bases each). CDR1 DFQATT and CDR2 SNEGSKA come from the germline V gene (reference sequence). The CDR3 loop spans 13 amino acids. Between the trimmed V and J ends, which lost 6 bases and 2 bases, there was a span of 14 bases. CDR3 sequence: CSAPGRRPYEQYF. The CDR3 DNA reads as TGCAGTGCCCCGGGACGCCGTCCCTACGAGCAGTACTTC.

V is TRBV5-1 and J is TRBJ1-3, with 7 bases identical to TRBD1. CDR3 length equals 15 residues. With V trimmed by 4 bases and J by 0 bases, 4 bases remained unmatched. Germline CDR1 reads SGHRS; CDR2 reads YFSETQ. The CDR3, as DNA: TGCGCCAGCAGCGGGACAGACCTCTCTGGAAACACCATATATTTT. This encodes CASSGTDLSGNTIYF. The full variable domain, in which reference TRBV5-1 and TRBJ1-3 provide the parts outside the CDR3, is KAGVTQTPRYLIKTRGQQVTLSCSPISGHRSVSWYQQTPGQGLQFLFEYFSETQRNKGNFPGRFSGRQFSNSRSEMNVSTLELGDSALYLCASSGTDLSGNTIYFGEGSWLTVV.

The chain joins TRBV20-1 to TRBJ2-1, with 9 bases lining up with TRBD1. J gave up 13 bases and V 6 bases, and 19 bases lay outside the gene matches. This CDR3 comprises 15 residues. The germline CDR1 and CDR2 sequences are DFQATT and SNEGSKA (reference sequence). The CDR3, as DNA: TGCAGTGCACCGAAAATACAGGGGGCGCTGAAGGTACAGTTCTTC. As protein: CSAPKIQGALKVQFF.

The V and J genes are TRBV5-1 and TRBJ2-1; 10 bases agree with TRBD2. V lost 7 bases, J lost 5 bases, and 6 bases stayed unmatched. The CDR3 spans 14 residues. Per the germline V gene, CDR1 is SGHRS and CDR2 is YFSETQ. For the CDR3, the DNA is TGCGCCAGCGCCCCTACTAGCGGGAACAATGAGCAGTTCTTC. Translating it yields CASAPTSGNNEQFF.

A few counts support this clone. The rearrangement links TRBV11-2 to TRBJ1-3; D is unresolved. CDR1 is SGHAT and CDR2 is FQNNGV in the germline V gene. V was cut by 5 bases and J by 2 bases, with 10 bases left in between. The CDR3 spans 14 residues. The CDR3 region is CASSPGLAGNTIYF. CDR3 DNA: TGTGCCAGCAGCCCTGGCCTGGCTGGAAACACCATATATTTT.

Many counts were recorded for this clone. The rearrangement links TRBV19 to TRBJ1-1; no clear D gene. CDR1 and CDR2 from the germline V gene are LNHDA and SQIVND (reference sequence). This CDR3 is 18 amino acids long. The V gene lost 6 bases and the J gene lost 0 bases, with 23 bases spanning the gap. The CDR3 DNA is TGTGCCAGTAGATGGGATGGAGGTTCGGAGAAGTTGAACACTGAAGCTTTCTTT. Translating gives CASRWDGGSEKLNTEAFF.

In its sample, this clone was seen a few times. This chain joins TRBV11-1 and TRBJ1-6, with 8 nucleotides matching TRBD1. The germline gives CDR1 SGHAT, CDR2 FQDESV (reference sequence). This CDR3 is built from 13 residues. With V trimmed by 3 bases and J by 11 bases, 3 bases remained unmatched. CDR3 nucleotide sequence: TGTGCCAGCAGCTTGGACAGGGTTGCACCCCTCCACTTT. It encodes CASSLDRVAPLHF.

Here the CDR3 reads CASSLTPSGSRDTQYF. In nucleotides, the CDR3 is TGTGCCAGCAGTTTAACCCCTAGCGGGAGTCGGGATACGCAGTATTTT. The rearrangement links TRBV27 to TRBJ2-3, with 10 bases aligning to TRBD2. Germline V CDR1 and CDR2: MNHEY, SMNVEV (reference sequence). V lost 2 bases and J lost 6; bases outside the gene matches: 8. There are 16 residues in the CDR3.

This clone occurred once. This rearrangement joins TRBV14 to TRBJ1-4; 9 nucleotides line up with TRBD1. Trimming took 3 bases from V and 10 from J; bases not matched to a gene: 3. This CDR3 has 13 residues. In germline, CDR1 is SGHDN, CDR2 FVKESK. In DNA, the CDR3 is TGTGCCAGCAGCCAGGACAGGGGAAGAAAACTGTTTTTT. Amino acids: CASSQDRGRKLFF.

Many counts were recorded for this clone. The V and J genes are TRBV11-1 and TRBJ2-7; D is possibly TRBD1 or TRBD2 (5 bases each). The CDR3 contains 14 residues. The germline CDR1 and CDR2 sequences are SGHAT and FQDESV (reference sequence). Trimming stripped 5 bases from V and 4 bases from J, with 15 bases between. CDR3 loop: CASSMGTVGYEQYF. CDR3 coding DNA: TGTGCCAGCAGCATGGGGACGGTAGGGTACGAGCAGTACTTC. Drawing the rest from reference TRBV11-1 and TRBJ2-7, the complete variable domain is EAEVAQSPRYKITEKSQAVAFWCDPISGHATLYWYRQILGQGPELLVQFQDESVVDDSQLPKDRFSAERLKGVDSTLKIQPAELGDSAMYLCASSMGTVGYEQYFGPGTRLTVT.

This clone was found a few times. The chain has TRBV11-2 and TRBJ2-2; 8 bases are shared with TRBD2. With V trimmed by 2 bases and J by 6 bases, 8 bases remained unmatched. The CDR3 totals 16 residues. Germline V lookup: CDR1 SGHAT, CDR2 FQNNGV. The CDR3 sequence: CASSLRGGGTSGELFF. CDR3 coding DNA: TGTGCCAGCAGCTTACGGGGGGGCGGAACCTCCGGGGAGCTGTTTTTT. Full variable domain (rest looked up from reference TRBV11-2 and TRBJ2-2): EAGVAQSPRYKIIEKRQSVAFWCNPISGHATLYWYQQILGQGPKLLIQFQNNGVVDDSQLPKDRFSAERLKGVDSTLKIQPAKLEDSAVYLCASSLRGGGTSGELFFGEGSRLTVL.

The chain recombines TRBV7-3 with TRBJ2-3; 9 positions agree with TRBD2. With V trimmed by 0 bases and J by 3 bases, 7 bases remained unmatched. Germline assignment: CDR1 SGHTA and CDR2 FQGTGA. The CDR3 loop spans 17 amino acids. The CDR3 is CASSLTVGSGRTDTQYF. The CDR3 DNA follows: TGTGCCAGCAGCTTAACGGTTGGTAGCGGGAGAACAGATACGCAGTATTTT.

The CDR3 sequence: CASSLLAGGSTGELFF. In DNA, the CDR3 is TGTGCCAGCAGCCTTCTTGCGGGAGGTTCAACCGGGGAGCTGTTTTTT. This chain connects TRBV6-1 to TRBJ2-2; the match to TRBD2 covers 8 bases. This CDR3 region has 16 residues. Germline CDR1 MNHNS, CDR2 SASEGT. J gave up 5 bases and V 6 bases, and 11 bases lay outside the gene matches.

This clone was found a few times. The chain is built from TRBV20-1 and TRBJ1-2; the match to TRBD1 covers 11 bases. The trim removed 3 bases at V and 5 bases at J, leaving 8 bases unmatched. There are 15 residues in the CDR3. Germline CDR1 DFQATT, CDR2 SNEGSKA (reference sequence). CDR3 residues: CSARVPGQGVYGYTF. The CDR3 DNA reads as TGCAGTGCTAGGGTACCGGGACAGGGGGTATATGGCTACACCTTC.

This clone came up a few times. The genes are TRBV6-1 and TRBJ2-7, with D perhaps matching TRBD1 or TRBD2 (5 bases each). Germline V gene data show CDR1 as MNHNS and CDR2 as SASEGT. With 8 bases removed from V and 4 bases from J, the gap between germline ends came to 15 bases. This CDR3 is built from 13 residues. The CDR3 reads CASGLGGWYEQYF. In nucleotides, the CDR3 is TGTGCCAGCGGCCTTGGGGGTTGGTACGAGCAGTACTTC.

The chain has TRBV7-6 and TRBJ1-1, with D possibly being TRBD1 (5 bases). This CDR3 is 13 amino acids long. CDR1 and CDR2 from the germline V gene are SGHVS and FNYEAQ. The germline V and J ends were trimmed by 1 base and 7 bases, with 10 bases remaining between them. In DNA form, the CDR3 reads TGTGCCAGCAGCTTAGATGGGGGGAGTGAAGCTTTCTTT. Amino acid sequence: CASSLDGGSEAFF.

This rearrangement joins TRBV5-5 to TRBJ1-1; D is undetermined. The length of the CDR3 is 14 residues. Trimming left V 3 bases short and J 2 bases short, with 11 bases between. Germline CDR1 reads SGHKS; CDR2 reads YYEKEE (reference sequence). In DNA form, the CDR3 reads TGTGCCAGCAGCTGGGCCCTGAAAAACACTGAAGCTTTCTTT. Protein sequence: CASSWALKNTEAFF.

This sequence joins TRBV6-2 or TRBV6-3 and TRBJ2-3; either TRBD1 or TRBD2 may fit D (5 bases each). V lost 0 bases and J 5 bases, leaving 9 bases between the germline ends. The CDR3 covers 14 residues. The germline gives CDR1 MNHEY, CDR2 SVGEGT. The CDR3 nucleotides are TGTGCCAGCAGTTACTCCACGAGGGGAGATACGCAGTATTTT. Amino acids: CASSYSTRGDTQYF.

The J gene is TRBJ2-7, the V gene TRBV11-3; 11 bases are a match to TRBD2. This CDR3 has 16 residues. V gave up 5 bases and J gave up 7 bases; unmatched junction bases: 13. CDR1 and CDR2 from the germline V gene are SGHNT and YENEEA. CDR3 sequence (DNA): TGTGCCAGCAGCCCCCGGCCTAGCGGGGGGATAGGGGAGCAGTACTTC. Its protein is CASSPRPSGGIGEQYF.

This clone was seen a few times. J is TRBJ2-3 and V is TRBV6-1; 13 nucleotides agree with TRBD2. With 5 bases clipped from V and 12 bases from J, the junction kept 8 bases outside the gene matches. The CDR3 extends over 14 amino acids. Germline-derived CDR1 and CDR2 are MNHNS and SASEGT. Here the CDR3 DNA reads TGTGCCAGCAGTTCCGGGACTAGCGGGAACCCACAGTATTTT. Protein product: CASSSGTSGNPQYF.

The V call is TRBV2, the J call TRBJ1-2; 12 bases match TRBD1. CDR1 and CDR2 from the germline V gene are SNHLY and FYNNEI. The trim removed 3 bases at V and 8 bases at J, leaving 4 bases unmatched. The length of the CDR3 is 14 residues. The CDR3 region has the DNA TGTGCCAGCAGTGATTGGGGGACAGGGGGCGGCTACACCTTC. Translating gives CASSDWGTGGGYTF.